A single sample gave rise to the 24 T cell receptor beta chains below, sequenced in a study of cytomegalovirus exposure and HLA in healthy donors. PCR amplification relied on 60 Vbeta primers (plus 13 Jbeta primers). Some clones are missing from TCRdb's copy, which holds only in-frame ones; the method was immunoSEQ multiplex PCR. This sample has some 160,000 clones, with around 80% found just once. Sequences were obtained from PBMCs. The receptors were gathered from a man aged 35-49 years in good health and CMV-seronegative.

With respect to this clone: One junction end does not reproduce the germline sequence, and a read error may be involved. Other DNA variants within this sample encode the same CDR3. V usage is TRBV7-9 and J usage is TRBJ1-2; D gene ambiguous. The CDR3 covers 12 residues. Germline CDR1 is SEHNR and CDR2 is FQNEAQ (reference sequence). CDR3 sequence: CSSSRPGYGYTF. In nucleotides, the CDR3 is TGTTCCAGCAGCCGACCGGGGTATGGCTACACCTTC.

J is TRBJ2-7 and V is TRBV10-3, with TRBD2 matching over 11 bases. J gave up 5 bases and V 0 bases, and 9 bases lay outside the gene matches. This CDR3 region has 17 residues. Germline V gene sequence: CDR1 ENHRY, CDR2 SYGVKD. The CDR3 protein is CAISESESSGGWDEQYF. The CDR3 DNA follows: TGTGCCATCAGTGAGTCGGAATCTAGCGGGGGGTGGGACGAGCAGTACTTC.

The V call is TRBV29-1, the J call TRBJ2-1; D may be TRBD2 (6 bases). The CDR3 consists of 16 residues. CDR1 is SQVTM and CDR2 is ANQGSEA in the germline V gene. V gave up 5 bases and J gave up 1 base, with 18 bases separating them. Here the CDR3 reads CSVFKSAGRSYNEQFF. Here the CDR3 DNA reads TGCAGCGTTTTTAAGTCGGCGGGAAGATCCTACAATGAGCAGTTCTTC.

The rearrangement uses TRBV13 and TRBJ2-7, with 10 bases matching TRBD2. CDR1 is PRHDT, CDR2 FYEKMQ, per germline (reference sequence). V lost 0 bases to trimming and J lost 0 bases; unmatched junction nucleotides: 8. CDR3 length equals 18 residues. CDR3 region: CASSLGKMTSGFSYEQYF. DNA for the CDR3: TGTGCCAGCAGCTTAGGCAAGATGACTAGCGGGTTCTCCTACGAGCAGTACTTC. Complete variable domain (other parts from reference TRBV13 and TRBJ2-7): AAGVIQSPRHLIKEKRETATLKCYPIPRHDTVYWYQQGPGQDPQFLISFYEKMQSDKGSIPDRFSAQQFSDYHSELNMSSLELGDSALYFCASSLGKMTSGFSYEQYFGPGTRLTVT.

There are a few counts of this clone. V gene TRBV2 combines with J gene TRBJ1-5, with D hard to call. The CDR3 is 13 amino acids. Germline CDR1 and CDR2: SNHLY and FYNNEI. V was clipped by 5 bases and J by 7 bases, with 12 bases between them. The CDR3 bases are TGTGCCAGCAGTCCGGGTCCCCTACAGCCCCAGCATTTT. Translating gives CASSPGPLQPQHF.

CDR3 loop: CASSPRQGGATNEKLFF. The CDR3 bases are TGTGCCAGCAGCCCAAGACAGGGGGGAGCAACTAATGAAAAACTGTTTTTT. The chain has TRBV7-2 and TRBJ1-4, with TRBD1 identical over 9 bases. The CDR3 is 17 residues long. CDR1 is SGHTA and CDR2 is FQGNSA in the germline V gene. V was clipped by 5 bases and J by 0 bases; unmatched bases: 7.

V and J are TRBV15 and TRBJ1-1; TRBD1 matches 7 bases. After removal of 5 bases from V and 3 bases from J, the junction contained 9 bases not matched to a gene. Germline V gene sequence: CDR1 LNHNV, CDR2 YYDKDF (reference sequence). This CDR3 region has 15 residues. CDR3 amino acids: CATSAPGTVYTEAFF. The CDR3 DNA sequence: TGTGCCACCAGCGCCCCCGGGACAGTCTACACTGAAGCTTTCTTT.

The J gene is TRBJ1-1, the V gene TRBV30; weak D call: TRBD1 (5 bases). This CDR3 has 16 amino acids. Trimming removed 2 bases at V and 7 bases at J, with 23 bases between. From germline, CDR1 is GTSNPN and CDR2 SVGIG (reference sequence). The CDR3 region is CAWSSPEPWTGGEAFF. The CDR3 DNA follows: TGTGCCTGGAGTTCGCCGGAGCCTTGGACCGGGGGTGAAGCTTTCTTT. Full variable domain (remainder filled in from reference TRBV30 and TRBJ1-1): SQTIHQWPATLVQPVGSPLSLECTVEGTSNPNLYWYRQAAGRGLQLLFYSVGIGQISSEVPQNLSASRPQDRQFILSSKKLLLSDSGFYLCAWSSPEPWTGGEAFFGQGTRLTVV.

The CDR3: CASSIPGYEQYF. CDR3 sequence (DNA): TGTGCCAGTAGTATCCCGGGCTACGAGCAGTACTTC. The gene calls are TRBV19 and TRBJ2-7; D gene uncertain. CDR1 and CDR2 from the germline V gene are LNHDA and SQIVND (reference sequence). V lost 3 bases to trimming and J lost 3 bases, with 6 bases between them. This CDR3 contains 12 residues.

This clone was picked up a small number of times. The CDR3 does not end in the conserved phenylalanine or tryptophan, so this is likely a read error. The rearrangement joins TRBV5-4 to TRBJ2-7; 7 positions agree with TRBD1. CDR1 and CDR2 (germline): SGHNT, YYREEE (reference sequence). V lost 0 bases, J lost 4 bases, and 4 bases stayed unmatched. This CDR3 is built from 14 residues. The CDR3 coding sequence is TGTGCCAGCAGCTTGGGAGGGGGCTGGTACGAGCAGTACCTC. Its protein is CASSLGGGWYEQYL.

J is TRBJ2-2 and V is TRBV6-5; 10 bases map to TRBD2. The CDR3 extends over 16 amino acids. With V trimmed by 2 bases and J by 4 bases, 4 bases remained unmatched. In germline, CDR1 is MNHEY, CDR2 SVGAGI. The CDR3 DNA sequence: TGTGCCAGCAGTTACCATAGCGGGAGGCCCACCGGGGAGCTGTTTTTT. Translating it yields CASSYHSGRPTGELFF.

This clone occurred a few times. CDR3 nucleotides: TGTGCCAGCAGCTTATTACAGGGGCAGGCTTTCTTT. Translating gives CASSLLQGQAFF. This chain uses TRBV7-9 with TRBJ1-1, with 7 bases lining up with TRBD1. The CDR3 is made up of 12 amino acids. Germline-derived CDR1 and CDR2 are SEHNR and FQNEAQ (reference sequence). Losses at the gene ends were 2 bases for V and 11 bases for J; bases not matched to a gene: 5.

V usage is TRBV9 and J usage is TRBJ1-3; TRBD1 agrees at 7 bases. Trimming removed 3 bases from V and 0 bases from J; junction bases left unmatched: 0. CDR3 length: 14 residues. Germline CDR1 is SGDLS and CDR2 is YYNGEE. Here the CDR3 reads CASSDRGSGNTIYF. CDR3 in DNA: TGTGCCAGCAGCGACAGGGGCTCTGGAAACACCATATATTTT.

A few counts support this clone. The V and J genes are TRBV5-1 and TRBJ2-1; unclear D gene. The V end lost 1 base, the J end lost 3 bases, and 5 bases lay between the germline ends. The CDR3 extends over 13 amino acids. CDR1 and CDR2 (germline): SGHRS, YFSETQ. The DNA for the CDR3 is TGCGCCAGCAGCTTGACTATCTACAATGAGCAGTTCTTC. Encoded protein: CASSLTIYNEQFF.

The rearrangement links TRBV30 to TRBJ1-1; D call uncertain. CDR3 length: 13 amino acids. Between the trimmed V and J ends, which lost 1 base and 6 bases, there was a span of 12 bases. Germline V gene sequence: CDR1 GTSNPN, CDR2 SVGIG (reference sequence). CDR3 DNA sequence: TGTGCCTGGAGTGAAGCAGGTAGCGCTGAAGCTTTCTTT. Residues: CAWSEAGSAEAFF.

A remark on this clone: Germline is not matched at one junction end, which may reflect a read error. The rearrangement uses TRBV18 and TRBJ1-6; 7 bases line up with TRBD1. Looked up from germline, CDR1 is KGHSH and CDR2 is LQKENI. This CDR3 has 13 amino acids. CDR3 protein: CASSPQAGGLLDF. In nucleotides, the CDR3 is TGTGCCAGCTCCCCGCAGGCAGGGGGACTCCTGGACTTT.

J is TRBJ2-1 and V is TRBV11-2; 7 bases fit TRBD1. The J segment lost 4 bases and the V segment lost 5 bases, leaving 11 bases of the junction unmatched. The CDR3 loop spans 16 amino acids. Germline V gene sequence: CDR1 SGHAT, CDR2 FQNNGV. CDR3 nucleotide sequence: TGTGCCAGCAGCCCAAACCGTGGGACAGCTTACAATGAGCAGTTCTTC. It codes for CASSPNRGTAYNEQFF. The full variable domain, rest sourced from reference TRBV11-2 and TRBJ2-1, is EAGVAQSPRYKIIEKRQSVAFWCNPISGHATLYWYQQILGQGPKLLIQFQNNGVVDDSQLPKDRFSAERLKGVDSTLKIQPAKLEDSAVYLCASSPNRGTAYNEQFFGPGTRLTVL.

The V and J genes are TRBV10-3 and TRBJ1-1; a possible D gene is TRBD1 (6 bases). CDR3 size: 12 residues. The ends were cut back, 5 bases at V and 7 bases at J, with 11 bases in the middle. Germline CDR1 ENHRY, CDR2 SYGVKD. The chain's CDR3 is CAISRPQGEAFF. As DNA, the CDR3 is TGTGCCATCAGTCGGCCACAGGGTGAAGCTTTCTTT.

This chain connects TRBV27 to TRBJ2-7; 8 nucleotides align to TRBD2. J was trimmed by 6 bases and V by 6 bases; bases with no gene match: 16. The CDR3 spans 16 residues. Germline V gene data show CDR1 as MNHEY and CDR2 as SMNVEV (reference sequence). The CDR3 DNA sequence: TGTGCCAGCAGCCAGTCACCCGGGACTAGAGGAAGCGAGCAGTACTTC. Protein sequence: CASSQSPGTRGSEQYF.

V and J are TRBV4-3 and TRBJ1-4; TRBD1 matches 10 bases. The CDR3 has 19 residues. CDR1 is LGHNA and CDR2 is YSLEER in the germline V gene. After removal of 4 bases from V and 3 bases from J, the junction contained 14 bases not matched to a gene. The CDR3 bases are TGCGCCAGCAGCCCTGCCCGGGACAGGGGTCCCCATCCTAATGAAAAACTGTTTTTT. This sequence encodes CASSPARDRGPHPNEKLFF.

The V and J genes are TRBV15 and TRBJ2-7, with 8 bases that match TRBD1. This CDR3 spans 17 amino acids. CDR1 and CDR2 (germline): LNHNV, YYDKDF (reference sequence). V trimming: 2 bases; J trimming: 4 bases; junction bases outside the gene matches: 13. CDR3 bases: TGTGCCACCAGCAGACCCAAAGGGGGGACAGGTATATACGAGCAGTACTTC. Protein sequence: CATSRPKGGTGIYEQYF.

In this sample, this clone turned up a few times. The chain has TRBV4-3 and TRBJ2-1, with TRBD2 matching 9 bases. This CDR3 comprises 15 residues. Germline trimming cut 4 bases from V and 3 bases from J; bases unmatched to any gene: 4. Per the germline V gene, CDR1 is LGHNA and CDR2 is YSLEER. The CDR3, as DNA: TGCGCCAGCAGCCGGGGGACTAGCCGCTACAATGAGCAGTTCTTC. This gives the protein CASSRGTSRYNEQFF.

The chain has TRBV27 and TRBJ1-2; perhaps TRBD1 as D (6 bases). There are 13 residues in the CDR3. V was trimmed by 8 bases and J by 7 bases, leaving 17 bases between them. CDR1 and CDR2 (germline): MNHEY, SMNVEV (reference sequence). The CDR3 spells CASRQDVSGGYTF. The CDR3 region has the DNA TGTGCCAGCCGACAGGATGTCTCGGGTGGCTACACCTTC.

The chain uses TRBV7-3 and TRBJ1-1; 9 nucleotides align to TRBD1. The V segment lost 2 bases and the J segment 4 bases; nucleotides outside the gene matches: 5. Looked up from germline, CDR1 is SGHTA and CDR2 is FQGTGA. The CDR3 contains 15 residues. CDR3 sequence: CASSLLGQGITEAFF. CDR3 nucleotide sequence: TGTGCCAGCAGCTTACTCGGACAGGGGATCACTGAAGCTTTCTTT.